This T cell receptor beta chain was retrieved from a study of OX40 agonist ivuxolimab in advanced cancers. Points from the study as a whole: At 0.1 to 3.0 mg/kg and by week 6, CD4+ and CD8+ T cells in the blood had expanded clonally.

Notes on this clone: Its antigen is currently unknown.

Only in-frame clones appear in the TCRdb table, and some are missing; sequencing was by immunoSEQ multiplex PCR. The data contain about 100,000 clones, more than 75% of them singletons. V shed 5 bases and J shed 6 bases, with 13 bases lying between them. The CDR3 runs 13 residues. Looked up from germline, CDR1 is SEHNR and CDR2 is FQNEAQ (reference sequence). Specimen: CD4+ or CD8+ T cells sorted from blood, collected in a trial of the OX40 agonist ivuxolimab. The rearrangement joins TRBV7-9 to TRBJ2-5; tentatively, D is TRBD2 (6 bases). The TCR comes from an adult with an advanced solid tumor such as melanoma, head and neck, liver or kidney cancer. The CDR3 nucleotides are TGTGCCAGCAGCATCGGGAGTCCTCAGACCCAGTACTTC. Translated: CASSIGSPQTQYF.